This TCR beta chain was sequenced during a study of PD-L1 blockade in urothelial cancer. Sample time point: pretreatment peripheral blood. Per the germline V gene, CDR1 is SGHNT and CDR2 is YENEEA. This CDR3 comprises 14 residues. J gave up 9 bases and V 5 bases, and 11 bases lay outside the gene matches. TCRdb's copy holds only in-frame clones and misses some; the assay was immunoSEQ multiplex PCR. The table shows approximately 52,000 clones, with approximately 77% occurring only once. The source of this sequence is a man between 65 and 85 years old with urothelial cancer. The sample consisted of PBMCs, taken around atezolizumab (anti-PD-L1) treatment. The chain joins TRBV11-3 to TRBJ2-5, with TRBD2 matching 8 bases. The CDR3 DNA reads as TGTGCCAGCAGCCTTACTAGCGGCCTTTGGGCCCAGTACTTC. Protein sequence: CASSLTSGLWAQYF.